What follows are 5 T cell receptor beta chains derived from one specimen sequenced in a study of shared clonotypes between healthy human individuals. Repertoires were generated with immunoSEQ multiplex PCR, while TCRdb's copy carries only in-frame clones and drops some. The sample comprises some 680,000 clones, around 73% of which are singletons, and 1.5% to 2% rests with the top ten. Sequenced sample: memory CD4+ T cells sorted from blood. Noted subset: CD45RA-negative fraction. Every receptor here comes from a woman under 40 in good health.

This sequence joins TRBV6-5 and TRBJ1-5, with a tentative D call TRBD1 (5 bases). With 2 bases removed from V and 5 bases from J, the gap between germline ends came to 10 bases. The length of the CDR3 is 14 residues. Germline lookup yields CDR1 MNHEY and CDR2 SVGAGI. CDR3 DNA sequence: TGTGCCAGCAGTTACGACGGGGGGGATCAGCCCCAGCATTTT. Amino acid sequence: CASSYDGGDQPQHF.

The chain links TRBV11-2 to TRBJ1-1; D is unresolved. CDR3 length: 12 residues. The germline V and J ends were trimmed by 4 bases and 10 bases, with 13 bases remaining between them. The germline V gene encodes CDR1 SGHAT and CDR2 FQNNGV. In nucleotides, the CDR3 is TGTGCCAGCAGCTCCAACCCTGACGTAGCTTTCTTT. Translated: CASSSNPDVAFF. The full variable domain, with the rest looked up from reference TRBV11-2 and TRBJ1-1, is EAGVAQSPRYKIIEKRQSVAFWCNPISGHATLYWYQQILGQGPKLLIQFQNNGVVDDSQLPKDRFSAERLKGVDSTLKIQPAKLEDSAVYLCASSSNPDVAFFGQGTRLTVV.

The table lists this clone with a count of one. The genes are TRBV11-2 and TRBJ2-1; perhaps TRBD2 as D (6 bases). V was clipped by 0 bases and J by 4 bases, with 10 bases between them. This CDR3 is 15 amino acids long. Germline V gene lookup returns CDR1 SGHAT and CDR2 FQNNGV. This CDR3 reads CASSLDRLVYNEQFF. CDR3 in DNA: TGTGCCAGCAGCTTAGATAGACTAGTTTACAATGAGCAGTTCTTC.

This clone was seen a handful of times. This rearrangement joins TRBV21-1 to TRBJ2-4. TRBV21-1 is described as a pseudogene. The CDR3 consists of 11 residues. The CDR3 loop reads CASKQRDIQYF. CDR3 nucleotide sequence: TGTGCCAGCAAGCAAAGGGACATTCAGTACTTC.

The V and J genes are TRBV6-1 and TRBJ2-5; no clear D. CDR1 MNHNS and CDR2 SASEGT come from the germline V gene. The CDR3 has 13 amino acids. V lost 1 base to trimming and J lost 3 bases, with 6 bases between them. The CDR3 coding sequence is TGTGCCAGCAGTGAAGTGCCAGAAGAGACCCAGTACTTC. It specifies CASSEVPEETQYF.